The present TCR beta chain was sequenced within a study of blood T cell repertoires in COVID-19. Turning to the study itself: Material from acute and convalescent COVID-19 was sourced from the United States, Italy and Spain. The cDNA or gDNA used as material had been derived from T cells, B-cell-depleted T cells, or PBMCs.

The Seattle patients joined while their infection was active and were tracked longitudinally afterward. The table came from immunoSEQ multiplex PCR; TCRdb's copy has only in-frame clones and leaves some out. The sample consists of about 130,000 clones, around nine tenths of them appearing once. Germline V CDR1 and CDR2: SGHDN, FVKESK. The CDR3 totals 18 residues. V shed 1 base and J 4 bases; nucleotides not matched to a gene: 8. The sequencing sample was made of peripheral blood. This receptor was taken from a man in his 60s with COVID-19, enrolled during active disease. The gene calls are TRBV14 and TRBJ2-1; the match to TRBD2 covers 12 bases. The CDR3 DNA sequence: TGTGCCAGCAGCCAAGGGGTTCTAGCGGGAGGGGATTACAATGAGCAGTTCTTC. This codes for CASSQGVLAGGDYNEQFF.